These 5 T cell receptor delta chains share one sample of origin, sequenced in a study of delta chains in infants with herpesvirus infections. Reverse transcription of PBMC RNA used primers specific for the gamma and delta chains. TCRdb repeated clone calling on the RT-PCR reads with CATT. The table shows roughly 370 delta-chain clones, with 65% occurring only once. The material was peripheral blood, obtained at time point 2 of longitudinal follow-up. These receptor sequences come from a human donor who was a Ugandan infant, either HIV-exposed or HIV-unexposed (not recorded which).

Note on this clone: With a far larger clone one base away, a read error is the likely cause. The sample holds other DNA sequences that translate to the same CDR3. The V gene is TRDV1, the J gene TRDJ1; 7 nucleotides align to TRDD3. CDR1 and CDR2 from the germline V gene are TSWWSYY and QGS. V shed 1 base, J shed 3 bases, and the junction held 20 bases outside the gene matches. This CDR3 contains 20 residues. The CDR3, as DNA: TGTGCTCTTGGGGAACAGTTTATCCGCTACTGGGGAATAATTGCCGATAAACTCATCTTT. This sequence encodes CALGEQFIRYWGIIADKLIF.

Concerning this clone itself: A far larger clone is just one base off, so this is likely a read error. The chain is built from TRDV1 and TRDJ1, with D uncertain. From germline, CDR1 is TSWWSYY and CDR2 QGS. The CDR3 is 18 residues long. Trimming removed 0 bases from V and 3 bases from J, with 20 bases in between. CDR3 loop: CALGELGSGALNADKLIF. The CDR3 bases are TGTGCTCTTGGGGAACTTGGGTCCGGGGCCCTTAACGCCGATAAACTCATCTTT.

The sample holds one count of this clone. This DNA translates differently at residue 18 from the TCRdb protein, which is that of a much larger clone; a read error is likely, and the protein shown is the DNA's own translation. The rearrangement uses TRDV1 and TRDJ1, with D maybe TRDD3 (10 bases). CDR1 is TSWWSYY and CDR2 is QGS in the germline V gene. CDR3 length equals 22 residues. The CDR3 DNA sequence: TGTGCTCTTGGGGAACAGCCTTCCTACTTTCTACTGGGGGATTGGGACACCAATAAACTCATCTTT. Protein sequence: CALGEQPSYFLLGDWDTNKLIF.

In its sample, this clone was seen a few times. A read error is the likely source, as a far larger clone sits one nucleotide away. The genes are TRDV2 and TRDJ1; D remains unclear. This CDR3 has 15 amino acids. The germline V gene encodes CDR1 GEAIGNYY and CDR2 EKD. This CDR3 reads CARDPTEVPTDKLIF. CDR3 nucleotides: TGTGCCCGTGACCCAACCGAGGTACCCACCGATAAACTCATCTTT.

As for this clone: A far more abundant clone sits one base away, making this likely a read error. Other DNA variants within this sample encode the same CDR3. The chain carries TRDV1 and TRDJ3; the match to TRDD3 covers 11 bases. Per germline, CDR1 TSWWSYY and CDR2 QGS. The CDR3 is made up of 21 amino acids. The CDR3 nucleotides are TGTGCGCTTGGGGGGCGAACTGGGGGATATCGGAGGACCTGGGACACCCGACAGATGTTTTTC. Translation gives CALGGRTGGYRRTWDTRQMFF.